This T cell receptor (beta chain) was documented in a study of T cells after yellow fever vaccination. Overall study findings and caveats: Bulk-population clonotypes that are abundant could appear as contaminants in FACS-sorted repertoires. Booster samples showed a return of most primary-vaccination clones (approximately 95% CD4, 70% to 90% CD8). A minor fraction of clonotypes spanned both CD4 and CD8 compartments. Weaker overall was a secondary response that nonetheless peaked faster, on day 5 versus 15.

TCRdb re-derived calls from the 5' RACE reads in MiXCR, one entry per CDR3 protein. Among approximately 300,000 distinct CDR3 sequences listed, about 6.9% were seen once. This clonotype was detected only a few times. Its antigen remains unknown. Sequenced here: PBMCs, sampled more than 35 days after the first yellow fever vaccination. This receptor was taken from a young man who received the YFV17D yellow fever vaccine.

The CDR3 sequence is CASSLRTTSMEEKLFF. The CDR3 DNA sequence: TGCGCCAGCAGCCTTCGGACAACTTCCATGGAGGAAAAACTGTTTTTT. The chain links TRBV4-1 to TRBJ1-4; D might be TRBD1 (5 bases). CDR1 and CDR2 (germline): MGHRA, YSYEKL. The CDR3 extends over 16 amino acids. V was cut by 4 bases and J by 8 bases, with 20 bases left in between.